This T cell receptor (beta chain) stems from a study of blood T cell repertoires in COVID-19. Original analysis: For nucleated cells, counts were estimated from reference gene primer amplification. The table came from immunoSEQ multiplex PCR; TCRdb's copy has only in-frame clones and leaves some out. Clone size and the V and J calls come from that table; the DNA yielded D and trimming. The sample has 200,000 or so clones; approximately 85% are singletons. Germline V lookup: CDR1 KGHSH, CDR2 LQKENI. Trimming took 3 bases from V and 5 from J, leaving 10 bases between them. The CDR3 has 13 residues. The sample consisted of peripheral blood. The source is a man aged 55 to 70 with acute or convalescent COVID-19. The chain links TRBV18 to TRBJ1-1; unclear D gene. For the CDR3, the DNA is TGTGCCAGCTCACCGGCGGCCCGAACTGAAGCTTTCTTT. Amino acids: CASSPAARTEAFF.